These T cell receptor beta chains were read from a single sample in a study of cytomegalovirus exposure and HLA in healthy donors. Only in-frame clones appear in the TCRdb table, and some are missing; sequencing was by immunoSEQ multiplex PCR. The sample gives approximately 150,000 clones, roughly 79% of which show up once; 4% to 5% is in the top ten. Sample: PBMCs. The origin of the receptors is a woman between 18 and 30 years old in good health and CMV-seropositive. CDR3s leave out the opening cysteine and the closing phenylalanine or tryptophan.

j_call v_call cdr3_aa
TRBJ2-5 TRBV5-1 ASSFQETQY
TRBJ1-1 TRBV11-2 ASSPVIKLNTEAF
TRBJ1-2 TRBV6-1 ASSEGGGAGYT
TRBJ2-6 TRBV6-4 ASSGGWEPSGANVLT
TRBJ1-5 TRBV20-1 SAGRQPQH
TRBJ1-2 TRBV19 ASRTTYRGGYVGYT
TRBJ2-3 TRBV27 ATQKRGEDTQY
TRBJ1-6 TRBV19 ASNAGYSPLH
TRBJ1-2 TRBV5-4 ASSTDRGQVYGYT
TRBJ1-6 TRBV4-2 ASSQDRLSSYNSPLH
TRBJ2-5 TRBV7-6 ASSLVGSGGRKTQY
TRBJ1-2 TRBV2 ASSEALRTSGEAVVHYGYT
TRBJ2-1 TRBV9 ASSRRGRGTGGFNEQF
TRBJ2-7 TRBV11-2 ASSAGEWGTSREQY
TRBJ1-2 TRBV5-6 ASRTGTGTRIFYGYT
TRBJ1-3 TRBV19 ASSTPEGDTIY
TRBJ2-7 TRBV29-1 SVETGLRQY
TRBJ1-5 TRBV28 ASMVQGPNQPQH
TRBJ2-7 TRBV11-2 ASSLVGLEKGPY
TRBJ2-7 TRBV7-9 ASSYGTGGVYEQY
TRBJ1-4 TRBV4-1 ASSQESVGENEKLF